The rows below give T cell receptor beta chains drawn from one sample of a study of identifying expanded T cells in peripheral blood. Method: immunoSEQ multiplex PCR; TCRdb's copy keeps in-frame clones and lacks some. The sample has 70,000 to 95,000 clones; around 90% are singletons. The sample consisted of blood. The receptors stem from a person between 18 and 69 years old in good health. Both conserved end residues are part of each CDR3. Each record gives: V gene, J gene, D gene, clone size, CDR3 DNA, CDR3 protein. D genes are given only for firm matches. Where a row states a size, it is once, few, many or the class of an expanded clone; other rows omit it.

v_call: TRBV9; j_call: TRBJ1-3; d_call: -; clone_size: -; cdr3_nt: TGTGCCAGCAGCGTATGGGGCCAGATCTCTGGAAACACCATATATTTT; cdr3_aa: CASSVWGQISGNTIYF
v_call: TRBV5-1; j_call: TRBJ1-2; d_call: TRBD1; clone_size: few; cdr3_nt: TGCGCCAGCAGCTTGACTGCAGGGGGCGGTTATGGCTACACCTTC; cdr3_aa: CASSLTAGGGYGYTF
v_call: TRBV7-4; j_call: TRBJ1-1; d_call: TRBD1; clone_size: -; cdr3_nt: TGTGCCAGCAATCTCCACAGGGGGCAGTTGAACACTGAAGCTTTCTTT; cdr3_aa: CASNLHRGQLNTEAFF
v_call: TRBV2; j_call: TRBJ1-5; d_call: -; clone_size: -; cdr3_nt: TGTGCCAGCAGTGAAGAACAGCCACCGTGGCCCCAGCATTTT; cdr3_aa: CASSEEQPPWPQHF
v_call: TRBV5-6; j_call: TRBJ1-4; d_call: TRBD1; clone_size: -; cdr3_nt: TGTGCCAGCAGCTTGGCGGACAGGACGGATGAAAAACTGTTTTTT; cdr3_aa: CASSLADRTDEKLFF
v_call: TRBV7-2; j_call: TRBJ2-3; d_call: -; clone_size: -; cdr3_nt: TGTGCCAGCAACCTTGGGACCTCCACAGATACGCAGTATTTT; cdr3_aa: CASNLGTSTDTQYF
v_call: TRBV6-6; j_call: TRBJ1-2; d_call: TRBD1; clone_size: -; cdr3_nt: TGTGCCAGCGACCCCCAGACAGGGGGGGGCTACACCTTC; cdr3_aa: CASDPQTGGGYTF
v_call: TRBV6-4; j_call: TRBJ2-6; d_call: TRBD1; clone_size: once; cdr3_nt: TGTGCCAGCAGAATGACAGGGGCTGGGGCCAACGTCCTGACTTTC; cdr3_aa: CASRMTGAGANVLTF
v_call: TRBV5-6; j_call: TRBJ1-1; d_call: -; clone_size: -; cdr3_nt: TGTGCCAGCAGCTTGGGCCCTCTGGGGGCTGAAGCTTTCTTT; cdr3_aa: CASSLGPLGAEAFF
v_call: TRBV18; j_call: TRBJ1-4; d_call: TRBD1; clone_size: -; cdr3_nt: TGTGCCAGCTCCGAGGGACAGGGATTAACTAATGAAAAACTGTTTTTT; cdr3_aa: CASSEGQGLTNEKLFF
v_call: TRBV7-2; j_call: TRBJ2-1; d_call: TRBD2; clone_size: -; cdr3_nt: TGTGCCAGCAGCACTAGCGGCTACAATGAGCAGTTCTTC; cdr3_aa: CASSTSGYNEQFF
v_call: TRBV11-1; j_call: TRBJ1-2; d_call: -; clone_size: once; cdr3_nt: TGTGCCAGCAGCACCCGACAGGTTGCCGGCTATGGCTACACCTTC; cdr3_aa: CASSTRQVAGYGYTF
v_call: TRBV13; j_call: TRBJ1-1; d_call: -; clone_size: -; cdr3_nt: TGTGCCAGCAGCTTTTTTAGTAACACTGAAGCTTTCTTT; cdr3_aa: CASSFFSNTEAFF
v_call: TRBV28; j_call: TRBJ2-7; d_call: TRBD1; clone_size: -; cdr3_nt: TGTGCCAGCGAGGGACAGACCTACGAGCAGTACTTC; cdr3_aa: CASEGQTYEQYF
v_call: TRBV19; j_call: TRBJ1-5; d_call: -; clone_size: -; cdr3_nt: TGTGCCAGTAGTATTAAAATCAATCAGCCCCAGCATTTT; cdr3_aa: CASSIKINQPQHF
v_call: TRBV19; j_call: TRBJ1-2; d_call: -; clone_size: -; cdr3_nt: TGTGCCAGTAGTATCGCCCTTAACTATGGCTACACCTTC; cdr3_aa: CASSIALNYGYTF
v_call: TRBV11-1; j_call: TRBJ2-2; d_call: -; clone_size: -; cdr3_nt: TGTGCCAGCAGCTCAGACAGGACGACCGGGGAGCTGTTTTTT; cdr3_aa: CASSSDRTTGELFF
v_call: TRBV7-3; j_call: TRBJ2-7; d_call: -; clone_size: -; cdr3_nt: TGTGCCAGCAGCTTAAAGGGAGATAAGGGGCACGAGCAGTACTTC; cdr3_aa: CASSLKGDKGHEQYF
v_call: TRBV5-5; j_call: TRBJ2-7; d_call: -; clone_size: once; cdr3_nt: TGTGCCAGCAGCTCCCACCGATTTGGGAACTACGAGCAGTACTTC; cdr3_aa: CASSSHRFGNYEQYF
v_call: TRBV30; j_call: TRBJ2-2; d_call: -; clone_size: -; cdr3_nt: TGTGCCTGGAGTAGGGTATCGAACACCGGGGAGCTGTTTTTT; cdr3_aa: CAWSRVSNTGELFF
v_call: TRBV21-1; j_call: TRBJ1-1; d_call: -; clone_size: -; cdr3_nt: TGTGCCAGCTCTCTGGGGCAGGGAGCGAACACTGAAGCTTTCTTT; cdr3_aa: CASSLGQGANTEAFF
v_call: TRBV29-1; j_call: TRBJ2-7; d_call: -; clone_size: -; cdr3_nt: TGCAGCGTTTCGAATTGGGGGGAGCAGTACTTC; cdr3_aa: CSVSNWGEQYF
v_call: TRBV7-3; j_call: TRBJ1-1; d_call: -; clone_size: -; cdr3_nt: TGTGCCAGCAGCCCCCGCCCTCGTACTGAAGCTTTCTTT; cdr3_aa: CASSPRPRTEAFF
v_call: TRBV11-3; j_call: TRBJ2-1; d_call: -; clone_size: -; cdr3_nt: TGTGCCAGCAGCTTGGGGCTAGCAAATGAGCAGTTCTTC; cdr3_aa: CASSLGLANEQFF
v_call: TRBV4-3; j_call: TRBJ2-3; d_call: -; clone_size: -; cdr3_nt: TGCGCCAGCAGCAGGACTGGCACAGATACGCAGTATTTT; cdr3_aa: CASSRTGTDTQYF
v_call: TRBV6-6; j_call: TRBJ1-2; d_call: -; clone_size: -; cdr3_nt: TGTGCCAGCAGTTACTCGATGGCACGGGTATTAGACACCTTC; cdr3_aa: CASSYSMARVLDTF
v_call: TRBV15; j_call: TRBJ2-1; d_call: -; clone_size: -; cdr3_nt: TGTGCCACCAGCAGAGATCAACAGGGCAATGAGCAGTTCTTC; cdr3_aa: CATSRDQQGNEQFF
v_call: TRBV9; j_call: TRBJ2-6; d_call: TRBD1; clone_size: -; cdr3_nt: TGTGCCAGCAGCGACTGGGACAGACCTGGGAGATATGGGGCCAACGTCCTGACTTTC; cdr3_aa: CASSDWDRPGRYGANVLTF
v_call: TRBV19; j_call: TRBJ1-2; d_call: -; clone_size: -; cdr3_nt: TGTGCCAGTAGTATTCGACCCGGTCTGGGCGGCTACACCTTC; cdr3_aa: CASSIRPGLGGYTF
v_call: TRBV7-9; j_call: TRBJ2-3; d_call: TRBD2; clone_size: -; cdr3_nt: TGTGCCAGCAGCCTAGCGGGGGGGCAAAATACGCAGTATTTT; cdr3_aa: CASSLAGGQNTQYF
v_call: TRBV18; j_call: TRBJ2-6; d_call: TRBD1; clone_size: -; cdr3_nt: TGTGCCAGCTCACCGGACAGGGTACTGACTTTC; cdr3_aa: CASSPDRVLTF
v_call: TRBV14; j_call: TRBJ1-2; d_call: -; clone_size: once; cdr3_nt: TGTGCCAGCAGTCGGAGGGACAACTATGGCTACACCTTC; cdr3_aa: CASSRRDNYGYTF